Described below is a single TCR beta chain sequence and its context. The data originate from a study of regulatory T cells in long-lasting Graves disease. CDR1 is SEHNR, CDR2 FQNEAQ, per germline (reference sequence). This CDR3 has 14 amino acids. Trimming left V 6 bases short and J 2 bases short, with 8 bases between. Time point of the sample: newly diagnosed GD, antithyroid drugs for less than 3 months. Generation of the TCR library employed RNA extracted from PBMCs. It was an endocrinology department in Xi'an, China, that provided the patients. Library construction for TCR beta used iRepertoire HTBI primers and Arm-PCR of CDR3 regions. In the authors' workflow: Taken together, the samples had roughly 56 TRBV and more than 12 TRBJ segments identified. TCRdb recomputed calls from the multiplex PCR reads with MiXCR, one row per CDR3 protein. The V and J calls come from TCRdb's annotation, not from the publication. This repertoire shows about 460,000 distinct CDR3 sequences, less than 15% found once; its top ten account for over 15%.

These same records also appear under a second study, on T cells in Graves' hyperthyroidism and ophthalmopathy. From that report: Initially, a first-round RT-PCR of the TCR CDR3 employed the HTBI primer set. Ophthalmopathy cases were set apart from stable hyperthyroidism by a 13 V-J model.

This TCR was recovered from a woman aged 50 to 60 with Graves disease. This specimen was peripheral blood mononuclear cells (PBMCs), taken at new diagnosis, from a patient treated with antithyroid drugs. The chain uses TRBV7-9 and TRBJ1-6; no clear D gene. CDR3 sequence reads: CASRQTAYNSPLHF. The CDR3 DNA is TGTGCCAGCAGGCAAACAGCCTATAATTCACCCCTCCACTTT.